Listed below are T cell receptor beta chains from one sample, sequenced in a study of blood T cells in healthy people across ages. TCRdb re-called the 5' RACE reads through MiXCR, storing one row per CDR3 protein. The sample lists about 670,000 distinct CDR3 sequences, 52% occurring once. Sequencing was carried out using blood. The receptors stem from a woman of 80 years or more in good health. CDR3s include the opening cysteine and the closing phenylalanine or tryptophan. D genes are given only for firm matches. Some rows have no size entry. The others give once, few or many, or a class for an expanded clone.

D gene	CDR3 length	V gene	J gene	clone size	CDR3 protein	CDR3 DNA
TRBD2	13	TRBV29-1	TRBJ2-3	-	CSASSGSMDTQYF	TGCAGCGCTTCGAGCGGGAGCATGGATACGCAGTATTTT
TRBD2	14	TRBV19	TRBJ2-3	-	CASSTRTSRDTQYF	TGTGCCAGTAGTACAAGGACTAGCAGAGATACGCAGTATTTT
-	10	TRBV29-1	TRBJ2-3	once	CSALVDTQYF	TGCAGCGCCCTCGTGGATACGCAGTATTTT
-	15	TRBV25-1	TRBJ2-3	-	CASSLSGGRADTQYF	TGTGCCAGCAGTCTCTCTGGGGGTAGGGCAGATACGCAGTATTTT
-	15	TRBV20-1	TRBJ2-3	-	CSAREGSRYTDTQYF	TGCAGTGCTAGAGAGGGTTCGCGCTACACAGATACGCAGTATTTT
TRBD1	15	TRBV5-1	TRBJ2-1	many	CASSSGQGPYNEQFF	TGCGCCAGCAGCTCAGGACAGGGACCCTACAATGAGCAGTTCTTC
-	13	TRBV12-3/TRBV12-4	TRBJ2-3	-	CASRDSGTDTQYF	TGTGCCAGCAGGGACTCAGGGACAGATACGCAGTATTTT
-	16	TRBV12-3/TRBV12-4	TRBJ2-6	many	CASSPLTDSGANVLTF	TGTGCCAGCAGTCCGTTGACAGACTCTGGGGCCAACGTCCTGACTTTC
-	11	TRBV20-1	TRBJ2-1	-	CGASRANGQFF	TGCGGTGCTTCCCGCGCCAATGGGCAGTTCTTC
-	14	TRBV7-9	TRBJ2-6	once	CASIPGSGANVLTF	TGTGCCAGCATCCCGGGCTCTGGGGCCAACGTCCTGACTTTC
TRBD2	16	TRBV3-1	TRBJ2-5	many	CASSITSGVKGETQYF	TGTGCCAGCAGCATAACTAGCGGAGTTAAGGGAGAGACCCAGTACTTC
TRBD1	16	TRBV2	TRBJ1-1	-	CASRTRTGPMNTEAFF	TGTGCCAGCAGGACCCGGACAGGGCCCATGAACACTGAAGCTTTCTTT
-	15	TRBV12-3/TRBV12-4	TRBJ2-1	many	CASSSGQGGIGEQFF	TGTGCCAGCAGTTCCGGACAGGGAGGGATCGGTGAGCAGTTCTTC
-	15	TRBV6-5	TRBJ2-5	many	CASSYDGLVRETQYF	TGTGCCAGCAGTTACGACGGTCTAGTCCGAGAGACCCAGTACTTC
-	17	TRBV12-3/TRBV12-4	TRBJ1-5	-	CASSPSRATFVNQPQHF	TGTGCCAGCAGTCCATCAAGAGCGACCTTCGTAAATCAGCCCCAGCATTTT
TRBD1	16	TRBV28	TRBJ2-6	-	CASSYSQGVGANVLTF	TGTGCCAGCAGTTACTCCCAGGGGGTCGGGGCCAACGTCCTGACTTTC
-	15	TRBV20-1	TRBJ2-1	few	CSALGRRVGYNEQFF	TGCAGTGCCCTAGGGAGGAGGGTAGGATACAATGAGCAGTTCTTC
TRBD2	19	TRBV5-1	TRBJ2-5	once	CASSSGRTSGGRGQETQYF	TGCGCCAGCAGCTCGGGAAGGACTAGCGGGGGGAGAGGCCAAGAGACCCAGTACTTC
TRBD2	18	TRBV25-1	TRBJ2-3	-	CASSTPTLAGEYTDTQYF	TGTGCCAGCAGCACCCCCACACTAGCGGGAGAGTACACAGATACGCAGTATTTT
-	13	TRBV6-6	TRBJ1-1	many	CASRPRDRVEAFF	TGTGCCAGCAGACCCCGGGACCGAGTAGAAGCTTTCTTT
TRBD1	16	TRBV12-3/TRBV12-4	TRBJ1-2	-	CASSLTGAPANYGYTF	TGTGCCAGCAGTTTAACAGGGGCCCCAGCTAACTATGGCTACACCTTC
-	14	TRBV12-3/TRBV12-4	TRBJ2-5	few	CASSVMGSGETQYF	TGTGCCAGCAGTGTGATGGGTTCCGGAGAGACCCAGTACTTC